The 5 T cell receptor beta chains listed next were all sequenced from one sample in a study of T cell changes during pregnancy in multiple sclerosis. Generated by immunoSEQ multiplex PCR, the TCRdb table keeps only in-frame clones and is missing some. The sample consists of about 100,000 clones, 85% to 95% of them appearing once. The sequenced sample was peripheral blood, obtained before pregnancy. Receptors were obtained from a female donor with multiple sclerosis, enrolled in a pregnancy study.

The sample holds one count of this clone. The V and J genes are TRBV19 and TRBJ2-3, with 8 nucleotides matching TRBD1. Germline CDR1 reads LNHDA; CDR2 reads SQIVND (reference sequence). CDR3 size: 15 residues. The ends lost 5 bases at V and 1 base at J; junction bases unmatched: 5. The CDR3 region is CASSQGTGGTDTQYF. In DNA, the CDR3 is TGTGCCAGTAGTCAAGGGACAGGAGGCACAGATACGCAGTATTTT.

This clone came up once. The chain joins TRBV5-1 to TRBJ2-3; no firm D call. Germline V gene lookup returns CDR1 SGHRS and CDR2 YFSETQ. This CDR3 is 14 amino acids long. V gave up 0 bases and J gave up 2 bases, with 7 bases separating them. CDR3 sequence: CASSLGGYTDTQYF. CDR3 nucleotide sequence: TGCGCCAGCAGCTTGGGAGGTTACACAGATACGCAGTATTTT.

This clone was recorded a few times. The chain couples TRBV12-5 to TRBJ1-5; 7 bases are a match to TRBD1. Germline V gene lookup returns CDR1 LGHNT and CDR2 FRNRAP. This CDR3 region has 14 residues. Unmatched junction bases numbered 4, after V lost 1 base and J lost 7 bases. CDR3 region: CASGLGGQRQPQHF. The CDR3 DNA follows: TGTGCTAGTGGTTTGGGGGGACAGCGACAGCCCCAGCATTTT.

The chain joins TRBV4-1 to TRBJ2-2; D unresolved. There are 13 residues in the CDR3. From germline, CDR1 is MGHRA and CDR2 YSYEKL. Trimming took 0 bases from V and 7 from J, leaving 6 bases between them. CDR3 loop: CASSQDQIGELFF. Here the CDR3 DNA reads TGCGCCAGCAGCCAAGATCAGATCGGGGAGCTGTTTTTT.

V gene TRBV19 combines with J gene TRBJ1-2, with D perhaps TRBD1 (5 bases). The V gene's germline CDR1 is LNHDA and CDR2 SQIVND (reference sequence). The V gene lost 6 bases and the J gene lost 4 bases, with 12 bases spanning the gap. The CDR3 length is 13 residues. The CDR3 sequence is CASSPGGGYGYTF. The CDR3 bases are TGTGCCAGTAGCCCCGGGGGTGGCTATGGCTACACCTTC.